Following are 13 T cell receptor beta chains from one sample sequenced in a study of blood T cells in healthy people across ages. Alongside a J-beta primer mix, a sample-barcoded 5' primer served in a second PCR lasting roughly 7 to 11 cycles. TCRdb used MiXCR to reprocess the 5' RACE reads, holding one entry per CDR3 protein. The repertoire holds hundreds of thousands of distinct CDR3 sequences, with 56% as singletons. Material for sequencing was blood. The source of these receptors is a man aged 40-50 years in good health.

This chain uses TRBV7-9 with TRBJ2-7; 14 bases agree with TRBD2. Germline V CDR1 and CDR2: SEHNR, FQNEAQ (reference sequence). This CDR3 is 18 amino acids long. The J segment lost 3 bases and the V segment lost 6 bases, leaving 13 bases of the junction unmatched. The CDR3: CASRKGLAGDGPNYEQYF. The DNA for the CDR3 is TGTGCCAGCAGAAAGGGACTAGCGGGAGATGGACCAAACTACGAGCAGTACTTC. The variable domain in full, completed from reference TRBV7-9 and TRBJ2-7, reads DTGVSQNPRHKITKRGQNVTFRCDPISEHNRLYWYRQTLGQGPEFLTYFQNEAQLEKSRLLSDRFSAERPKGSFSTLEIQRTEQGDSAMYLCASRKGLAGDGPNYEQYFGPGTRLTVT.

About this clonotype: A much larger clone sits a single nucleotide away, making a read error possible. The chain employs TRBV29-1 and TRBJ1-1; a possible D gene is TRBD1 (5 bases). Germline V gene data show CDR1 as SQVTM and CDR2 as ANQGSEA. The ends were cut back, 7 bases at V and 4 bases at J, with 10 bases in the middle. The CDR3 runs to 11 residues. CDR3 sequence (DNA): TGCAGCGGTGTTCAGGGCACTGAAGCTTTCTTT. Its translation is CSGVQGTEAFF.

The rearrangement joins TRBV6-5 to TRBJ2-3, with D maybe TRBD1 (5 bases). This CDR3 comprises 14 residues. V was cut by 9 bases and J by 2 bases, with 15 bases left in between. The germline V gene has CDR1 MNHEY and CDR2 SVGAGI. In nucleotides, the CDR3 is TGTGCCAGTACCCAAGGGGCGCACACAGATACGCAGTATTTT. Protein: CASTQGAHTDTQYF.

The sample holds a few counts of this clonotype. The J gene is TRBJ2-1, the V gene TRBV7-3; TRBD2 matches at 11 bases. The CDR3 totals 16 residues. CDR1 and CDR2 from the germline V gene are SGHTA and FQGTGA. V trimming: 2 bases; J trimming: 7 bases; junction bases outside the gene matches: 7. CDR3 in DNA: TGTGCCAGCAGCTTAGGAACTAGCGGGGGCCTGAATGAGCAGTTCTTC. Amino acids: CASSLGTSGGLNEQFF.

For this clonotype: Possible read error: a much larger clone is one base away. The chain has TRBV9 and TRBJ1-2; 7 nucleotides align to TRBD1. The CDR3 sequence is 15 residues long. The germline V gene has CDR1 SGDLS and CDR2 YYNGEE. CDR3 DNA: TGTGCCAGCAGCGCACGGGACAGCTTTAACTATGGCTGCACCTTC. It specifies CASSARDSFNYGCTF.

The chain is built from TRBV28 and TRBJ1-1; D is ambiguous. The V and J ends lost 4 bases and 2 bases respectively, with 8 bases between them. The germline V gene has CDR1 MDHEN and CDR2 SYDVKM. The CDR3 length is 13 residues. In DNA, the CDR3 is TGTGCCAGCAGTTCCGTGTTAAACACTGAAGCTTTCTTT. This translates into CASSSVLNTEAFF.

The chain carries TRBV20-1 and TRBJ2-5, with 7 bases lining up with TRBD2. V lost 4 bases and J lost 11; bases outside the gene matches: 13. The CDR3 runs to 13 residues. Germline lookup yields CDR1 DFQATT and CDR2 SNEGSKA (reference sequence). The CDR3 sequence is CSAKSYTAGEQYF. As DNA, the CDR3 is TGCAGTGCTAAGAGTTATACGGCGGGGGAGCAGTACTTC.

The chain carries TRBV5-1 and TRBJ1-1; D is ambiguous. This CDR3 comprises 14 residues. V lost 0 bases, J lost 0 bases, and 6 bases lay in between. Germline CDR1 and CDR2: SGHRS and YFSETQ. In nucleotides, the CDR3 is TGCGCCAGCAGCTTGGCACGGTTGAACACTGAAGCTTTCTTT. Protein product: CASSLARLNTEAFF.

V and J are TRBV10-3 and TRBJ2-1, with 7 bases identical to TRBD2. This CDR3 is 17 amino acids long. CDR1 and CDR2 (germline): ENHRY, SYGVKD. The V gene end was trimmed by 0 bases and the J gene end by 12 bases; junction bases not matched to a gene: 17. CDR3 in DNA: TGTGCCATCAGTGAGTCGATTTCCCCCGCTAGCGGCCAAATGCAGTTCTTC. Translated, it gives CAISESISPASGQMQFF.

The chain employs TRBV12-3 or TRBV12-4 and TRBJ1-4; D not certain. The CDR3 extends over 13 amino acids. Trimming cost V 3 bases and J 7 bases, with 9 bases left between them. CDR3 coding DNA: TGTGCCAGCAGTTTGCTATCAGGTGAAAAACTGTTTTTT. Its protein is CASSLLSGEKLFF.

This clonotype was counted a few times. V is TRBV12-3 or TRBV12-4 and J is TRBJ2-3; D is ambiguous. The CDR3 runs to 16 residues. The V end lost 0 bases, the J end lost 0 bases, and 10 bases lay between the germline ends. The CDR3 loop reads CASSLAGSISTDTQYF. CDR3 nucleotides: TGTGCCAGCAGTTTAGCTGGATCCATCAGCACAGATACGCAGTATTTT.

The rearrangement links TRBV20-1 to TRBJ2-3; TRBD2 aligns across 8 bases. Germline V gene data show CDR1 as DFQATT and CDR2 as SNEGSKA (reference sequence). There are 18 residues in the CDR3. J lost 1 base, V lost 3 bases, and 15 bases had no gene match. DNA of the CDR3: TGCAGTGCTAGGAGGACCGTACCGGGAGGGATGCGCACAGATACGCAGTATTTT. It yields the protein CSARRTVPGGMRTDTQYF.

V usage is TRBV28 and J usage is TRBJ1-1, with TRBD1 identical over 8 bases. V lost 5 bases to trimming and J lost 7 bases; unmatched junction nucleotides: 9. The germline gives CDR1 MDHEN, CDR2 SYDVKM. The CDR3 runs to 14 residues. The CDR3 nucleotides are TGTGCCAGCAGTGCCCACGGGACAGGCGGTGAAGCTTTCTTT. Amino acids: CASSAHGTGGEAFF.